Described below is a single TCR beta chain sequence and its context. Antigen specificity is unknown. This record comes from a study of response to subunit inactivated influenza vaccine. TCRdb recomputed calls from the RT-PCR reads with MiXCR, one row per CDR3 protein. The sample holds under 500,000 distinct CDR3 sequences, about 10% seen once. The germline gives CDR1 MRHNA, CDR2 SNTAGT. The length of the CDR3 is 16 residues. The trim removed 0 bases at V and 2 bases at J, leaving 1 base unmatched. The study, taken as a whole, reports: Each seasonal influenza vaccination recruits few new T cells, the authors suggested.

This chain joins TRBV6-4 and TRBJ2-3; 11 positions agree with TRBD2. The sample here was PBMCs from blood, taken roughly 6 weeks after vaccination. This receptor was obtained from a man aged 50 or older who received an inactivated influenza vaccine. The CDR3 region is CASSDSTSGDTDTQYF. CDR3 DNA sequence: TGTGCCAGCAGTGACTCGACTAGCGGGGACACAGATACGCAGTATTTT.